This T cell receptor beta chain appears in the sequencing data of a study of neurological immune-mediated disorders. Findings of the study overall: Expanded clones shared no identical CDR3 amino acid sequences across subjects, which suggested private TCR-beta repertoires in all groups.

To note about this clonotype: The antigen is undetermined. Mismatch with germline at one junction end may stem from a read error.

cDNA synthesis was performed by 5'RACE with 10-nucleotide random UMIs. TCRdb independently ran MiXCR on the 5' RACE reads; one entry per CDR3 protein. The sample shows tens of thousands of distinct CDR3 sequences, about 7% of them seen only once. The CDR3 spans 16 residues. Germline-derived CDR1 and CDR2 are DFQATT and SNEGSKA (reference sequence). From 2 million PBMCs stored at -80 C, the unsorted libraries were generated. The sample taken for sequencing was PBMCs. J is TRBJ1-5 and V is TRBV20-1, with D hard to call. This clonotype was obtained from a woman aged 40-49 years in good health. CDR3 sequence: CSARDGDGTLNQPKHF. In DNA form, the CDR3 reads TGCAGTGCTAGAGATGGGGATGGCACGCTCAATCAGCCCAAGCATTTT.